This T cell receptor beta chain was profiled in a study of blood T cell repertoires in COVID-19. About the research overall: Acute and convalescent COVID-19 specimens originated in the United States, Italy and Spain. The analysed material was cDNA or gDNA that came from T cells, B-cell-depleted T cells, or PBMCs.

V was pared by 7 bases and J by 1 base, with 10 bases between. Germline lookup yields CDR1 SNHLY and CDR2 FYNNEI. The CDR3 contains 13 residues. Original processing notes: Estimated nucleated cell counts came from reference gene primer amplification. The data were produced by immunoSEQ multiplex PCR, yet TCRdb's version contains in-frame clones alone and is incomplete. V and J calls and clone size come straight from that table; D and trimming were deduced from the DNA. The profile shows almost 250,000 clones, approximately 89% of them singletons. The sample comprised peripheral blood. This sequence originates from an older woman who had recovered from COVID-19. The rearrangement joins TRBV2 to TRBJ1-1; a possible D gene is TRBD1 (6 bases). CDR3 in amino acids: CASNKQGNTEAFF. As DNA, the CDR3 is TGTGCCAGCAACAAACAGGGGAACACTGAAGCTTTCTTT.